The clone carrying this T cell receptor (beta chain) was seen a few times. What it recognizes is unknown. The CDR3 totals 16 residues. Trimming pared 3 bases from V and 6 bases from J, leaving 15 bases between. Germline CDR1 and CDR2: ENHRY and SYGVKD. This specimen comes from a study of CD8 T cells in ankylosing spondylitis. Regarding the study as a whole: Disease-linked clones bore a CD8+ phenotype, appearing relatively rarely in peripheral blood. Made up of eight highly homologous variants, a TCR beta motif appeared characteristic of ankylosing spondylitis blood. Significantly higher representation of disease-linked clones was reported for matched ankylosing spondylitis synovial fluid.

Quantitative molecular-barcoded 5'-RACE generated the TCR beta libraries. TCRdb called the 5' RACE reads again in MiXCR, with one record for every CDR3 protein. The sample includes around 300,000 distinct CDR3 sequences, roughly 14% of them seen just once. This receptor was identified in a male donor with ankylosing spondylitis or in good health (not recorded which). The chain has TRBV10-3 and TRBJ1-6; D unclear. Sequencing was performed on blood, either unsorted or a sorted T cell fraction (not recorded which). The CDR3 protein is CAISESRRQVNSPLHF. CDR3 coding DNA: TGTGCCATCAGTGAAAGCCGGCGGCAGGTTAATTCACCCCTCCACTTT.